This is a list of T cell receptor beta chains from one sample in a study of cytomegalovirus exposure and HLA in healthy donors. Profiling relied on immunoSEQ multiplex PCR, and the TCRdb table lists in-frame clones only, not all of them. Of under 150,000 clones in the sample, over 60% were seen once. Sequences were obtained from PBMCs. The receptors shown here come from a man younger than 40 in good health and CMV-seronegative. Each CDR3 is given with its conserved first and last residue. D genes are given only for firm matches. Rows give clone size only sometimes, using once, few, many, or a class for an expanded clone.

abundance: NA; len: 16; v_gene: TRBV27; d_gene: NA; j_gene: TRBJ2-7; CDR3nt: TGTGCCAGCAGTCCCCGGGTCGGTTTCTCGGGCTACGAGCAGTACTTC; CDR3aa: CASSPRVGFSGYEQYF
abundance: NA; len: 18; v_gene: TRBV19; d_gene: TRBD1; j_gene: TRBJ2-2; CDR3nt: TGTGCCAGTAGTATAACGGGACAGGCAGGAGCCAAAACCGGGGAGCTGTTTTTT; CDR3aa: CASSITGQAGAKTGELFF
abundance: NA; len: 15; v_gene: TRBV28; d_gene: TRBD1; j_gene: TRBJ1-4; CDR3nt: TGTGCCAGCAGTGCCGACAGGGAGGCGAATGAAAAACTGTTTTTT; CDR3aa: CASSADREANEKLFF
abundance: NA; len: 16; v_gene: TRBV6-1; d_gene: TRBD2; j_gene: TRBJ2-1; CDR3nt: TGTGCCAGCAGTGAAGGTCCAGGGAGGGCCTCGCATGAGCAGTTCTTC; CDR3aa: CASSEGPGRASHEQFF
abundance: NA; len: 16; v_gene: TRBV10-3; d_gene: TRBD2; j_gene: TRBJ2-1; CDR3nt: TGTGCCATCAGAAGTAATAGCGGGGGGGACTACAATGAGCAGTTCTTC; CDR3aa: CAIRSNSGGDYNEQFF
abundance: NA; len: 11; v_gene: TRBV7-9; d_gene: TRBD1; j_gene: TRBJ2-4; CDR3nt: TGTGCCAGCAGCTTCGATGACAGGGAAAACTTC; CDR3aa: CASSFDDRENF
abundance: NA; len: 13; v_gene: TRBV6-5; d_gene: TRBD2; j_gene: TRBJ2-1; CDR3nt: TGTGCCAGCAAAGTAGCGGGGGAGGATGAGCAGTTCTTC; CDR3aa: CASKVAGEDEQFF
abundance: NA; len: 17; v_gene: TRBV15; d_gene: TRBD2; j_gene: TRBJ2-2; CDR3nt: TGTGCCACCAGCAGAGAGCTAGCGGGGGTACCCACCGGGGAGCTGTTTTTT; CDR3aa: CATSRELAGVPTGELFF
abundance: few; len: 14; v_gene: TRBV7-6; d_gene: NA; j_gene: TRBJ1-5; CDR3nt: TGTGCCAGCAGCTTAGCAACAGGAGTTCAGCCCCAGCATTTT; CDR3aa: CASSLATGVQPQHF
abundance: NA; len: 15; v_gene: TRBV5-1; d_gene: TRBD1; j_gene: TRBJ2-3; CDR3nt: TGCGCCAGCTCCGAGGGACAGACGAGCACAGATACGCAGTATTTT; CDR3aa: CASSEGQTSTDTQYF
abundance: once; len: 15; v_gene: TRBV10-3; d_gene: NA; j_gene: TRBJ1-1; CDR3nt: TGTGCCATCCGCCTTACGGACAACTTAAACACTGAAGCTTTCTTT; CDR3aa: CAIRLTDNLNTEAFF
abundance: NA; len: 16; v_gene: TRBV6-6; d_gene: NA; j_gene: TRBJ1-3; CDR3nt: TGTGCCAGCAGTTTCTCACTCAGGGGTCACGGAAACACCATATATTTT; CDR3aa: CASSFSLRGHGNTIYF
abundance: NA; len: 17; v_gene: TRBV9; d_gene: TRBD2; j_gene: TRBJ2-1; CDR3nt: TGTGCCAGCAGCGCCTCCTTTACTAGCGGGAGGTTCAACGAGCAGTTCTTC; CDR3aa: CASSASFTSGRFNEQFF
abundance: NA; len: 15; v_gene: TRBV6-5; d_gene: TRBD1; j_gene: TRBJ2-1; CDR3nt: TGTGCCAGCAGTGCAGGGACAGGGGAATACAATGAGCAGTTCTTC; CDR3aa: CASSAGTGEYNEQFF
abundance: NA; len: 13; v_gene: TRBV14; d_gene: NA; j_gene: TRBJ1-1; CDR3nt: TGTGCCAGCAGCCCCGGGGGGGGCACTGAAGCTTTCTTT; CDR3aa: CASSPGGGTEAFF
abundance: NA; len: 13; v_gene: TRBV29-1; d_gene: TRBD1; j_gene: TRBJ2-7; CDR3nt: TGCAGCGTTCGGACAGGGGGCGGCTACGAGCAGTACTTC; CDR3aa: CSVRTGGGYEQYF
abundance: NA; len: 17; v_gene: TRBV11-2; d_gene: NA; j_gene: TRBJ2-4; CDR3nt: TGTGCCAGCAGCTTAGTATTTCAGGGGAGAGCCAAAAACATTCAGTACTTC; CDR3aa: CASSLVFQGRAKNIQYF
abundance: NA; len: 12; v_gene: TRBV5-4; d_gene: TRBD1; j_gene: TRBJ2-1; CDR3nt: TGTGCCAGCAGTTTACCGGACAGGGACTTGGTCTTC; CDR3aa: CASSLPDRDLVF
abundance: once; len: 13; v_gene: TRBV27; d_gene: NA; j_gene: TRBJ2-7; CDR3nt: TGTGCCAGCAGTTTAGCCCCAGGGTACGAGCAGTACTTC; CDR3aa: CASSLAPGYEQYF
abundance: once; len: 14; v_gene: TRBV29-1; d_gene: NA; j_gene: TRBJ1-1; CDR3nt: TGCAGCGCCCACCTAGGGGGAAGGGGCACTGAAGCTTTCTTT; CDR3aa: CSAHLGGRGTEAFF
abundance: NA; len: 15; v_gene: TRBV18; d_gene: TRBD1; j_gene: TRBJ1-2; CDR3nt: TGTGCCAGCTCACCAAGACAGGGGCAAGACTATGGCTACACCTTC; CDR3aa: CASSPRQGQDYGYTF
abundance: NA; len: 15; v_gene: TRBV7-2; d_gene: TRBD1; j_gene: TRBJ1-1; CDR3nt: TGTGCCAGCAGCTTTTCTTCAGGGGGGAACACTGAAGCTTTCTTT; CDR3aa: CASSFSSGGNTEAFF
abundance: NA; len: 15; v_gene: TRBV14; d_gene: NA; j_gene: TRBJ2-2; CDR3nt: TGTGCCAGCAGCTTTGGGACACCCAACACCGGGGAGCTGTTTTTT; CDR3aa: CASSFGTPNTGELFF
abundance: NA; len: 12; v_gene: TRBV18; d_gene: NA; j_gene: TRBJ2-5; CDR3nt: TGTGCCAGCTCACGCGGGGATGAGACCCAGTACTTC; CDR3aa: CASSRGDETQYF
abundance: NA; len: 15; v_gene: TRBV28; d_gene: NA; j_gene: TRBJ1-1; CDR3nt: TGTGCCAGCTATAATCCGGGACTTAGGAACACTGAAGCTTTCTTT; CDR3aa: CASYNPGLRNTEAFF
abundance: NA; len: 14; v_gene: TRBV10-3; d_gene: NA; j_gene: TRBJ1-6; CDR3nt: TGTGCCATCAGTGAAGGGGTCTATAATTCACCCCTCCACTTT; CDR3aa: CAISEGVYNSPLHF
abundance: NA; len: 15; v_gene: TRBV18; d_gene: TRBD1; j_gene: TRBJ2-1; CDR3nt: TGTGCCAGCTCATCGACAGGGTCCAGGTCGGCTGAGCAGTTCTTC; CDR3aa: CASSSTGSRSAEQFF
abundance: NA; len: 15; v_gene: TRBV6-1; d_gene: TRBD2; j_gene: TRBJ2-7; CDR3nt: TGTGCCAGCAGTGAGCCACTAGCGGGGTCCTACGAGCAGTACTTC; CDR3aa: CASSEPLAGSYEQYF
abundance: NA; len: 14; v_gene: TRBV5-4; d_gene: NA; j_gene: TRBJ2-5; CDR3nt: TGTGCCAGCAGCCATCGGACTACCCAAGAGACCCAGTACTTC; CDR3aa: CASSHRTTQETQYF
abundance: NA; len: 15; v_gene: TRBV7-3; d_gene: NA; j_gene: TRBJ2-7; CDR3nt: TGTGCCAGCAGCTTAGGACCGGCTGACTACTACGAGCAGTACTTC; CDR3aa: CASSLGPADYYEQYF
abundance: NA; len: 14; v_gene: TRBV2; d_gene: TRBD1; j_gene: TRBJ1-5; CDR3nt: TGTGCCAGCAGCCGGGACAGGGGCAATCAGCCCCAGCATTTT; CDR3aa: CASSRDRGNQPQHF
abundance: NA; len: 21; v_gene: TRBV4-2; d_gene: TRBD1; j_gene: TRBJ1-1; CDR3nt: TGTGCCAGCAGCCTCCAGGGATTCCCGACAGGGACGAGCGTCATGAACACTGAAGCTTTCTTT; CDR3aa: CASSLQGFPTGTSVMNTEAFF
abundance: NA; len: 14; v_gene: TRBV5-6; d_gene: TRBD1; j_gene: TRBJ2-7; CDR3nt: TGTGCCAGCAGCCCGGGGACAGGGGGCCTAGGGCAGTACTTC; CDR3aa: CASSPGTGGLGQYF
abundance: NA; len: 16; v_gene: TRBV5-4; d_gene: TRBD1; j_gene: TRBJ2-2; CDR3nt: TGTGCCAGCAGCCAAGGACAGGGTGTGGTCACCGGGGAGCTGTTTTTT; CDR3aa: CASSQGQGVVTGELFF
abundance: NA; len: 15; v_gene: TRBV18; d_gene: NA; j_gene: TRBJ2-2; CDR3nt: TGTGCCAGCTCACCACCGTACGGGAACACCGGGGAGCTGTTTTTT; CDR3aa: CASSPPYGNTGELFF
abundance: once; len: 14; v_gene: TRBV7-2; d_gene: NA; j_gene: TRBJ2-5; CDR3nt: TGTGCCAGCAGCTTATTTGGCAGTCAAGAGACCCAGTACTTC; CDR3aa: CASSLFGSQETQYF
abundance: NA; len: 18; v_gene: TRBV5-1; d_gene: NA; j_gene: TRBJ2-6; CDR3nt: TGCGCCAGCAACTTAAGGACAGTGAGCACCTCTGGGGCCAACGTCCTGACTTTC; CDR3aa: CASNLRTVSTSGANVLTF
abundance: NA; len: 17; v_gene: TRBV5-1; d_gene: TRBD1; j_gene: TRBJ1-1; CDR3nt: TGCGCCAGCAACAGGGGACAGGCCCAACGCTTGAACACTGAAGCTTTCTTT; CDR3aa: CASNRGQAQRLNTEAFF
abundance: NA; len: 14; v_gene: TRBV29-1; d_gene: NA; j_gene: TRBJ2-1; CDR3nt: TGCAGCGTCGGGGGGCGGTTGACCTACAATGAGCAGTTCTTC; CDR3aa: CSVGGRLTYNEQFF
abundance: NA; len: 14; v_gene: TRBV28; d_gene: NA; j_gene: TRBJ1-2; CDR3nt: TGTGCCAGCAGTCCCAGCGCGGGGGGATATGGCTACACCTTC; CDR3aa: CASSPSAGGYGYTF
abundance: NA; len: 14; v_gene: TRBV29-1; d_gene: TRBD1; j_gene: TRBJ2-7; CDR3nt: TGCAGCGTTGCCTTGACAGGGATCTCCTACGAGCAGTACTTC; CDR3aa: CSVALTGISYEQYF
abundance: NA; len: 17; v_gene: TRBV7-3; d_gene: TRBD1; j_gene: TRBJ1-2; CDR3nt: TGTGCCAGCAGCGCACAGGGGGCTAAAACCCATAACTATGGCTACACCTTC; CDR3aa: CASSAQGAKTHNYGYTF
abundance: NA; len: 13; v_gene: TRBV27; d_gene: NA; j_gene: TRBJ1-1; CDR3nt: TGTGCCAGCAGTCTCCAGGGCGACACTGAAGCTTTCTTT; CDR3aa: CASSLQGDTEAFF
abundance: NA; len: 13; v_gene: TRBV27; d_gene: NA; j_gene: TRBJ1-5; CDR3nt: TGTGCCAGCAGTTCATTCGGGAATCAGCCCCAGCATTTT; CDR3aa: CASSSFGNQPQHF
abundance: NA; len: 15; v_gene: TRBV7-2; d_gene: NA; j_gene: TRBJ2-3; CDR3nt: TGTGCCAGCAGCTTTAAGTGGGGAGGCACAGCTACGCAGTATTTT; CDR3aa: CASSFKWGGTATQYF
abundance: NA; len: 19; v_gene: TRBV7-8; d_gene: TRBD2; j_gene: TRBJ2-3; CDR3nt: TGTGCCAGCAGCTTAGCGACAGCGGGGGGCCCTCCGTCACTAGATACGCAGTATTTT; CDR3aa: CASSLATAGGPPSLDTQYF
abundance: few; len: 14; v_gene: TRBV9; d_gene: NA; j_gene: TRBJ2-7; CDR3nt: TGTGCCAGCAGCGTAGGCCCTGACAGTCGGCAGCAGTACTTC; CDR3aa: CASSVGPDSRQQYF
abundance: NA; len: 14; v_gene: TRBV9; d_gene: TRBD1; j_gene: TRBJ2-7; CDR3nt: TGTGCCAGCAGCCCCCGACAGGGGGACTACGAGCAGTACTTC; CDR3aa: CASSPRQGDYEQYF
abundance: NA; len: 16; v_gene: TRBV5-1; d_gene: TRBD2; j_gene: TRBJ2-7; CDR3nt: TGCGCCAGCAGCTTGGTTCTAGCGGGAAAAGGAGACGAGCAGTACTTC; CDR3aa: CASSLVLAGKGDEQYF
abundance: once; len: 15; v_gene: TRBV6-1; d_gene: NA; j_gene: TRBJ2-7; CDR3nt: TGTGCCAGCAGTCTCCGGTCCCTCCTAGGCTACGAGCAGTACTTC; CDR3aa: CASSLRSLLGYEQYF
abundance: NA; len: 14; v_gene: TRBV11-2; d_gene: TRBD1; j_gene: TRBJ2-5; CDR3nt: TGTGCCAGCAGCTCGAGGACAGGGCAAGAGACCCAGTACTTC; CDR3aa: CASSSRTGQETQYF
abundance: NA; len: 15; v_gene: TRBV5-6; d_gene: NA; j_gene: TRBJ2-2; CDR3nt: TGTGCCAGCAGCTTGGGACATTGGAGGACCGGGGAGCTGTTTTTT; CDR3aa: CASSLGHWRTGELFF
abundance: NA; len: 12; v_gene: TRBV30; d_gene: TRBD1; j_gene: TRBJ1-1; CDR3nt: TGTGCCTGGAGGTTTGGGACAGCTGAAGCTTTCTTT; CDR3aa: CAWRFGTAEAFF
abundance: once; len: 16; v_gene: TRBV7-2; d_gene: NA; j_gene: TRBJ2-2; CDR3nt: TGTGCCAGCAGCTTATTGAACAGGCCCTACACCGGGGAGCTGTTTTTT; CDR3aa: CASSLLNRPYTGELFF
abundance: NA; len: 17; v_gene: TRBV11-2; d_gene: NA; j_gene: TRBJ2-7; CDR3nt: TGTGCCTGCAACCCCACCCAGTTGGGCGAGCCTTCCTACGAGCAGTACTTC; CDR3aa: CACNPTQLGEPSYEQYF
abundance: NA; len: 14; v_gene: TRBV5-1; d_gene: NA; j_gene: TRBJ1-1; CDR3nt: TGCGCCAGCAGCTTGGTACAGAAGAACACTGAAGCTTTCTTT; CDR3aa: CASSLVQKNTEAFF
abundance: NA; len: 16; v_gene: TRBV5-1; d_gene: TRBD2; j_gene: TRBJ2-7; CDR3nt: TGCGCCAGCAGCACCGTTTACGGGACTAAAAGCTACGAGCAGTACTTC; CDR3aa: CASSTVYGTKSYEQYF
abundance: NA; len: 16; v_gene: TRBV12-5; d_gene: TRBD1; j_gene: TRBJ2-2; CDR3nt: TGTGCTAGTGGTTACTCATCGGGACAGTTCACCGGGGAGCTGTTTTTT; CDR3aa: CASGYSSGQFTGELFF
abundance: once; len: 14; v_gene: TRBV27; d_gene: TRBD2; j_gene: TRBJ2-2; CDR3nt: TGTGCCAGCAAGGGACTAGCGGACACCGGGGAGCTGTTTTTT; CDR3aa: CASKGLADTGELFF
abundance: NA; len: 14; v_gene: TRBV5-1; d_gene: TRBD1; j_gene: TRBJ2-5; CDR3nt: TGCGCCAGCAGCCAGGACAGGGGAAAAGAGACCCAGTACTTC; CDR3aa: CASSQDRGKETQYF